This TCR beta chain was sequenced during a study of sequential checkpoint blockade in melanoma. Across the study: Patients were randomized 1:1 to nivolumab-then-ipilimumab or ipilimumab-then-nivolumab first-line. After both sequences, patients received maintenance nivolumab.

Germline CDR1 reads MNHNY; CDR2 reads SVGAGI (reference sequence). The CDR3 sequence is 11 residues long. J gave up 8 bases and V 10 bases, and 7 bases lay outside the gene matches. Sequencing used immunoSEQ multiplex PCR; TCRdb keeps in-frame clones, though not all of them. The sample lists 20,000 or so clones; about two thirds were seen once. Treatment denoted: randomized to nivolumab then ipilimumab (arm A) or the reverse (arm B). DNA-damaging chemotherapy had not been given to any patient beforehand. Sorted cells were live CD3+CD8+, lacking CD19 and CD56, from PBMCs. This clone has just a few counts.

The chain couples TRBV6-6 to TRBJ1-2; 7 bases agree with TRBD1. Sequencing used CD8+ T cells sorted from blood (inferred from file names), obtained from a patient given nivolumab and ipilimumab in sequence. The TCR comes from a human donor with melanoma. In nucleotides, the CDR3 is TGTGCCACGGGGACAGCGCTCGGCTACACCTTC. This codes for CATGTALGYTF.